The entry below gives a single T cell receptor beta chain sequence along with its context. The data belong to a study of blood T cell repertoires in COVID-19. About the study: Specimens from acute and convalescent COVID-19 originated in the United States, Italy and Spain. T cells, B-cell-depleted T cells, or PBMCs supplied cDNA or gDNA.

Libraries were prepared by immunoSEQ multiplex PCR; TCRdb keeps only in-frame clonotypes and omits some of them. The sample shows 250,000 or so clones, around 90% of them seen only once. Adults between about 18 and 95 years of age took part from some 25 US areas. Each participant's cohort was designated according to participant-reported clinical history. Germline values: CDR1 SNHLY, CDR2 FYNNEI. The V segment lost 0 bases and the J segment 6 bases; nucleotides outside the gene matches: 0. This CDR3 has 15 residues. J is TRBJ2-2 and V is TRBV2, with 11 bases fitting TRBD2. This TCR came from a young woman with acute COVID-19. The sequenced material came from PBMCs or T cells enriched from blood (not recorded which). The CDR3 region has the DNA TGTGCCAGCAGTGAAGCGACTAGCGGGGCCGGGGAGCTGTTTTTT. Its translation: CASSEATSGAGELFF.